This TCR beta chain was captured in a study of T cell repertoires in cytomegalovirus infection. From the reads, TCRdb called clonotypes with MiXCR, one entry per CDR3 protein. The sample lists around 550,000 distinct CDR3 sequences, around 27% occurring once. CDR1 SGHTA and CDR2 FQGTGA come from the germline V gene. The length of the CDR3 is 14 residues. The V end lost 2 bases, the J end lost 6 bases, and 10 bases lay between the germline ends. The TCR originated in a human donor in good health (CMV status not recorded). Some clones in this sample may be carry-over from other donors' samples. This chain uses TRBV7-3 with TRBJ2-2, with a possible D match to TRBD2 (6 bases). Sequenced material: PBMCs. The CDR3 spells CASSLFGGPGELFF. The CDR3 region has the DNA TGTGCCAGCAGCTTATTCGGGGGACCCGGGGAGCTGTTTTTT.